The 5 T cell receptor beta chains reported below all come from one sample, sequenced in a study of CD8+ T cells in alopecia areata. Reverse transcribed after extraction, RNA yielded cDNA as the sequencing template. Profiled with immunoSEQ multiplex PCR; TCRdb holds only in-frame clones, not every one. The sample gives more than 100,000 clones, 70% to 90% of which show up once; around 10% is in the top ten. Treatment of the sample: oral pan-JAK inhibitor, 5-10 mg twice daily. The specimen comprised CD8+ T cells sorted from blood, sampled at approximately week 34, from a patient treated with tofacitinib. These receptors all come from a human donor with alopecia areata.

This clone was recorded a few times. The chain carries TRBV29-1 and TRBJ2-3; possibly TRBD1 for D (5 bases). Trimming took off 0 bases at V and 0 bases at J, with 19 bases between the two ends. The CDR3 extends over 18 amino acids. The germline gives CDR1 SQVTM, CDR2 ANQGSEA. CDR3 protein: CSVEDWWQGGQSTDTQYF. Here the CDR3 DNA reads TGCAGCGTTGAAGATTGGTGGCAGGGTGGACAAAGCACAGATACGCAGTATTTT.

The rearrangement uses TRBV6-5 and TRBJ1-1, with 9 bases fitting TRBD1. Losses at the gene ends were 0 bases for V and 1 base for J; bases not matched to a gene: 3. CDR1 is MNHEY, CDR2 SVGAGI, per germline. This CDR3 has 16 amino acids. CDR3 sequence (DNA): TGTGCCAGCAGTTACTCCGGGACAGGGCCGAACACTGAAGCTTTCTTT. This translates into CASSYSGTGPNTEAFF.

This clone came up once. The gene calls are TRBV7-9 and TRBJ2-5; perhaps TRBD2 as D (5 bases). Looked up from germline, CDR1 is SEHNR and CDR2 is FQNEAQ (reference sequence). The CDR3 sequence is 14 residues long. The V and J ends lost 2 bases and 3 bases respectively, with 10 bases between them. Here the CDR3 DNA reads TGTGCCAGCAGCTTAACAACGGGGAAAGAGACCCAGTACTTC. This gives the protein CASSLTTGKETQYF.

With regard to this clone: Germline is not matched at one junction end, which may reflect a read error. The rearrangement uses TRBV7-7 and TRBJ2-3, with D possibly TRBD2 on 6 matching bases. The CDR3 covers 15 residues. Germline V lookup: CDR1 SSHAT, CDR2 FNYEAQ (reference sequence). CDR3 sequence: CASSRFAGSVDTQYF. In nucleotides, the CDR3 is TGTGCTAGCAGCCGGTTTGCGGGGAGTGTGGATACGCAGTATTTT. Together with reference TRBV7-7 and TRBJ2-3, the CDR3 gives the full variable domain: GAGVSQSPRYKVTKRGQDVTLRCDPISSHATLYWYQQALGQGPEFLTYFNYEAQPDKSGLPSDRFSAERPEGSISTLTIQRTEQRDSAMYRCASSRFAGSVDTQYFGPGTRLTVL.

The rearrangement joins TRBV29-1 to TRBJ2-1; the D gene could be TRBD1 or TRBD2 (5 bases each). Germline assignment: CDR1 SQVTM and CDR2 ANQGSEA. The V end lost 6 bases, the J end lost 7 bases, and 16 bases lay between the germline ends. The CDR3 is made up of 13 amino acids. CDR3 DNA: TGCAGCGTAGAGCCCGGGACCTTTAATGAGCAGTTCTTC. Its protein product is CSVEPGTFNEQFF.